The 8 T cell receptor beta chains below were found in one sample sequenced in a study of blood T cells in healthy people across ages. Then a second PCR, running roughly 7 to 11 cycles, was carried out with a sample-barcoded 5' primer and a J-beta primer mix. TCRdb passed the 5' RACE reads through MiXCR, listing each CDR3 protein once. The data hold 650,000 to 800,000 distinct CDR3 sequences, with about 42% observed a single time. What was sequenced was blood. Receptors originate from a man in his 60s in good health.

This clonotype occurred many times. This chain uses TRBV10-3 with TRBJ2-3, with D possibly being TRBD1 or TRBD2 (6 bases each). V was clipped by 5 bases and J by 9 bases, with 15 bases between them. CDR3 size: 13 residues. Germline V gene data show CDR1 as ENHRY and CDR2 as SYGVKD. The CDR3 DNA reads TGTGCCATCAGTCCCGCCGGGGGCGGGACGCAGTATTTT. Protein product: CAISPAGGGTQYF.

This clonotype was observed a handful of times. The chain links TRBV24-1 to TRBJ2-3; weak D call: TRBD2 (6 bases). The V end lost 9 bases, the J end lost 8 bases, and 23 bases lay between the germline ends. This CDR3 contains 15 residues. The germline V gene encodes CDR1 KGHDR and CDR2 SFDVKD. CDR3 sequence: CATSIGWGGIVTQYF. The CDR3 coding sequence is TGTGCCACCTCAATTGGGTGGGGAGGAATAGTTACGCAGTATTTT.

The sample holds one count of this clonotype. The chain joins TRBV20-1 to TRBJ2-1, with TRBD2 as a possible D gene (5 bases). Germline assignment: CDR1 DFQATT and CDR2 SNEGSKA (reference sequence). Trimming removed 8 bases from V and 4 bases from J, with 12 bases in between. The CDR3 length is 12 residues. Here the CDR3 DNA reads TGCAGTACTCCCGGACTTTACAATGAGCAGTTCTTC. This sequence encodes CSTPGLYNEQFF.

The chain couples TRBV20-1 to TRBJ2-5; 9 bases match TRBD1. V dropped 0 bases and J dropped 0; count of bases not matched to a gene: 8. Per the germline V gene, CDR1 is DFQATT and CDR2 is SNEGSKA (reference sequence). This CDR3 contains 17 residues. Written as DNA, the CDR3 is TGCAGTGCTAGAGATACTAGGGGACAGGGTTACCAAGAGACCCAGTACTTC. This translates into CSARDTRGQGYQETQYF.

The rearrangement uses TRBV2 and TRBJ2-7; 10 bases map to TRBD2. CDR1 and CDR2 (germline): SNHLY, FYNNEI. J was trimmed by 0 bases and V by 6 bases; bases with no gene match: 5. This CDR3 has 15 amino acids. The CDR3 DNA is TGTGCCAGCAGACCCTCTAGCGGGGGCTCCTACGAGCAGTACTTC. Protein: CASRPSSGGSYEQYF.

Only a few counts were recorded for this clonotype. The genes are TRBV11-2 and TRBJ2-3, with D possibly TRBD1 on 6 matching bases. There are 14 residues in the CDR3. V dropped 5 bases and J dropped 2 bases, with 11 bases sitting between them. CDR1 and CDR2 (germline): SGHAT, FQNNGV. The chain's CDR3 is CASSQTGYTDTQYF. The CDR3 DNA follows: TGTGCCAGCAGCCAGACAGGTTACACAGATACGCAGTATTTT.

This clonotype has more than one count but fewer than ten. The chain is built from TRBV14 and TRBJ2-3; TRBD2 aligns across 9 bases. Germline V gives CDR1 SGHDN, CDR2 FVKESK. V was clipped by 8 bases and J by 4 bases; unmatched bases: 10. This CDR3 region has 15 residues. The CDR3 bases are TGTGCCAGCTCTGCCCTAGCGGGGTTGGCAGATACGCAGTATTTT. Protein product: CASSALAGLADTQYF. The complete variable domain, with remaining parts taken from reference TRBV14 and TRBJ2-3, reads EAGVTQFPSHSVIEKGQTVTLRCDPISGHDNLYWYRRVMGKEIKFLLHFVKESKQDESGMPNNRFLAERTGGTYSTLKVQPAELEDSGVYFCASSALAGLADTQYFGPGTRLTVL.

The CDR3 region is CAISLGRWGTDTQYF. CDR3 DNA: TGTGCCATCAGCCTTGGACGTTGGGGCACAGATACGCAGTATTTT. The rearrangement links TRBV10-3 to TRBJ2-3; D is unclear. The CDR3 runs 15 residues. V lost 6 bases to trimming and J lost 1 base, with 14 bases between them. Germline V lookup: CDR1 ENHRY, CDR2 SYGVKD.